These 17 T cell receptor beta chains were sequenced from one sample in a study of OX40 agonist ivuxolimab in advanced cancers. The table came from immunoSEQ multiplex PCR; TCRdb's copy has only in-frame clones and leaves some out. The sample lists 100,000 to 130,000 clones; less than 95% were seen once. The sample was CD4+ or CD8+ T cells sorted from blood, taken in a trial of the OX40 agonist ivuxolimab. The receptors were sampled from an adult with an advanced solid tumor such as melanoma, head and neck, liver or kidney cancer.

The CDR3 DNA sequence: TGTGCCAGCAGTTTGGGGGGAGGCGGGAGGGTGTACGAGCAGTACTTC. Translating it yields CASSLGGGGRVYEQYF. The chain uses TRBV28 and TRBJ2-7; 9 bases match TRBD2. Germline V gives CDR1 MDHEN, CDR2 SYDVKM. CDR3 length: 16 residues. V lost 3 bases to trimming and J lost 4 bases; unmatched junction nucleotides: 10.

This chain connects TRBV5-1 to TRBJ1-4; TRBD1 matches at 7 bases. CDR3 length: 14 residues. CDR1 and CDR2 (germline): SGHRS, YFSETQ. V lost 2 bases and J lost 3; bases outside the gene matches: 1. In DNA form, the CDR3 reads TGCGCCAGCAGCTTTGGGACAGCTAATGAAAAACTGTTTTTT. Protein product: CASSFGTANEKLFF.

The rearrangement uses TRBV19 and TRBJ1-4; a possible D gene is TRBD1 (5 bases). Per the germline V gene, CDR1 is LNHDA and CDR2 is SQIVND (reference sequence). V lost 5 bases and J lost 8, with 18 bases in between. The CDR3 spans 15 residues. CDR3 amino acids: CASSRQGNHPEKLFF. The CDR3 DNA is TGTGCCAGTAGTCGTCAGGGAAACCATCCAGAAAAACTGTTTTTT.

The gene calls are TRBV28 and TRBJ2-7, with no clear D. This CDR3 is 15 amino acids long. The V and J ends lost 4 bases and 1 base respectively, with 14 bases between them. CDR1 and CDR2 from the germline V gene are MDHEN and SYDVKM. The CDR3 is CASSSTGIPSYEQYF. In nucleotides, the CDR3 is TGTGCCAGCAGTTCTACTGGGATACCATCCTACGAGCAGTACTTC.

This clone was detected once. CDR3 sequence reads: CASSAGQAISYEQYF. In nucleotides, the CDR3 is TGTGCCAGCTCAGCGGGACAGGCGATCTCCTACGAGCAGTACTTC. V is TRBV18 and J is TRBJ2-7; 8 bases map to TRBD1. This CDR3 comprises 15 residues. The germline gives CDR1 KGHSH, CDR2 LQKENI. Losses at the gene ends were 5 bases for V and 0 bases for J; bases not matched to a gene: 6.

V and J are TRBV12-5 and TRBJ2-5; 7 positions match TRBD2. Trimming cost V 0 bases and J 2 bases; bases outside gene matches: 9. Germline CDR1 LGHNT, CDR2 FRNRAP. The CDR3 totals 17 residues. The CDR3 DNA reads TGTGCTAGTGGTTTGGTACTGGCGGGAGTAGGGCAAGAGACCCAGTACTTC. It translates to CASGLVLAGVGQETQYF.

The rearrangement uses TRBV27 and TRBJ1-4; D gene uncertain. The V end lost 2 bases, the J end lost 2 bases, and 12 bases lay between the germline ends. The CDR3 is made up of 16 amino acids. CDR1 is MNHEY, CDR2 SMNVEV, per germline (reference sequence). CDR3 residues: CASSLTWGATNEKLFF. DNA for the CDR3: TGTGCCAGCAGTTTAACTTGGGGAGCGACTAATGAAAAACTGTTTTTT.

The chain combines TRBV7-3 with TRBJ2-7, with TRBD2 matching 11 bases. Germline V gene lookup returns CDR1 SGHTA and CDR2 FQGTGA. CDR3 length: 18 residues. The V gene end was trimmed by 2 bases and the J gene end by 6 bases; junction bases not matched to a gene: 15. DNA for the CDR3: TGTGCCAGCAGCTTATCACCCACCGGGACTAGCGGAGGAGGCGAGCAGTACTTC. Amino acids: CASSLSPTGTSGGGEQYF.

This chain uses TRBV2 with TRBJ1-4, with D perhaps TRBD1 (5 bases). The CDR3 is 15 amino acids. In germline, CDR1 is SNHLY, CDR2 FYNNEI. V lost 5 bases and J lost 0, with 10 bases in between. CDR3 bases: TGTGCCAGCAGTCGGGACTTCACAACTAATGAAAAACTGTTTTTT. Translated: CASSRDFTTNEKLFF.

This CDR3 is CASSPTGANTEAFF. The CDR3 nucleotides read TGTGCCAGCTCACCTACGGGGGCGAACACTGAAGCTTTCTTT. This sequence joins TRBV18 and TRBJ1-1; tentatively, D is TRBD1 (6 bases). Per the germline V gene, CDR1 is KGHSH and CDR2 is LQKENI. The CDR3 totals 14 residues. The germline V and J ends were trimmed by 3 bases and 1 base, with 9 bases remaining between them.

V usage is TRBV7-2 and J usage is TRBJ2-2; 9 bases are shared with TRBD2. After removal of 5 bases from V and 2 bases from J, the junction contained 6 bases not matched to a gene. Germline V gene lookup returns CDR1 SGHTA and CDR2 FQGNSA. The CDR3 sequence is 16 residues long. CDR3 protein: CASSRTSGSNTGELFF. CDR3 DNA sequence: TGTGCCAGCAGCCGAACTAGCGGGTCCAACACCGGGGAGCTGTTTTTT. The complete variable domain, with remaining parts taken from reference TRBV7-2 and TRBJ2-2, reads GAGVSQSPSNKVTEKGKDVELRCDPISGHTALYWYRQSLGQGLEFLIYFQGNSAPDKSGLPSDRFSAERTGGSVSTLTIQRTQQEDSAVYLCASSRTSGSNTGELFFGEGSRLTVL.

J is TRBJ1-4 and V is TRBV27; D is unresolved. The CDR3 sequence is 16 residues long. The germline V and J ends were trimmed by 6 bases and 2 bases, with 16 bases remaining between them. CDR1 is MNHEY, CDR2 SMNVEV, per germline (reference sequence). DNA of the CDR3: TGTGCCAGCAGCACGGGATATGATGGGACTAATGAAAAACTGTTTTTT. It yields the protein CASSTGYDGTNEKLFF.

The genes are TRBV29-1 and TRBJ2-6, with D possibly matching TRBD1 (5 bases). Germline assignment: CDR1 SQVTM and CDR2 ANQGSEA. This CDR3 region has 14 residues. V gave up 4 bases and J gave up 0 bases, with 7 bases separating them. The CDR3 sequence is CSVGGPSGANVLTF. The CDR3 coding sequence is TGCAGCGTTGGGGGCCCCTCTGGGGCCAACGTCCTGACTTTC.

This clone came up once. The chain recombines TRBV2 with TRBJ1-2; weak D call: TRBD1 (5 bases). Trimming pared 2 bases from V and 2 bases from J, leaving 9 bases between. In germline, CDR1 is SNHLY, CDR2 FYNNEI. CDR3 length equals 14 residues. The CDR3 region is CASSESGENYGYTF. DNA for the CDR3: TGTGCCAGCAGTGAATCGGGGGAGAACTATGGCTACACCTTC.

This rearrangement joins TRBV20-1 to TRBJ1-1; D gene uncertain. V was cut by 2 bases and J by 6 bases, with 7 bases left in between. Germline V CDR1 and CDR2: DFQATT, SNEGSKA (reference sequence). This CDR3 contains 11 residues. In nucleotides, the CDR3 is TGCAGTGCTAGACTGGAACCTGAAGCTTTCTTT. Protein: CSARLEPEAFF.

The chain employs TRBV19 and TRBJ2-7; D may be TRBD2 (6 bases). CDR1 is LNHDA and CDR2 is SQIVND in the germline V gene (reference sequence). This CDR3 has 14 amino acids. V was pared by 0 bases and J by 2 bases, with 8 bases between. This CDR3 reads CASSIEPGAYEQYF. The CDR3 DNA sequence: TGTGCCAGTAGTATAGAGCCGGGGGCCTACGAGCAGTACTTC.

The chain has TRBV19 and TRBJ2-3, with 7 nucleotides matching TRBD1. The V gene's germline CDR1 is LNHDA and CDR2 SQIVND (reference sequence). The CDR3 has 15 amino acids. Trimming removed 2 bases from V and 1 base from J; junction bases left unmatched: 3. CDR3 nucleotides: TGTGCCAGTAGTATATCGACAGGGCGCACAGATACGCAGTATTTT. Its protein product is CASSISTGRTDTQYF. The full variable domain, with the rest looked up from reference TRBV19 and TRBJ2-3, is DGGITQSPKYLFRKEGQNVTLSCEQNLNHDAMYWYRQDPGQGLRLIYYSQIVNDFQKGDIAEGYSVSREKKESFPLTVTSAQKNPTAFYLCASSISTGRTDTQYFGPGTRLTVL.